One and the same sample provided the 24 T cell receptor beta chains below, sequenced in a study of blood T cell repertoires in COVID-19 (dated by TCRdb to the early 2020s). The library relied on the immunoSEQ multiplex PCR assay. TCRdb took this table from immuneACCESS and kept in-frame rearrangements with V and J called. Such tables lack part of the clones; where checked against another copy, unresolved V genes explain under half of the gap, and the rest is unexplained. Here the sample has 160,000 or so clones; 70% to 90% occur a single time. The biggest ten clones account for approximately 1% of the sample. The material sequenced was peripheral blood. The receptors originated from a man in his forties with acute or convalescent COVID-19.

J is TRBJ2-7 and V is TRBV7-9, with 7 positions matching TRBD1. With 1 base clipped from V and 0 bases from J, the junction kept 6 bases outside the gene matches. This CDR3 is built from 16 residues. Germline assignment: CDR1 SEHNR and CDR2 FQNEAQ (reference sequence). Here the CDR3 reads CASSLVGTENSYEQYF. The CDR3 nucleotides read TGTGCCAGCAGCTTAGTTGGGACAGAAAACTCCTACGAGCAGTACTTC. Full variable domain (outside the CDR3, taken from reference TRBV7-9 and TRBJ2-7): DTGVSQNPRHKITKRGQNVTFRCDPISEHNRLYWYRQTLGQGPEFLTYFQNEAQLEKSRLLSDRFSAERPKGSFSTLEIQRTEQGDSAMYLCASSLVGTENSYEQYFGPGTRLTVT.

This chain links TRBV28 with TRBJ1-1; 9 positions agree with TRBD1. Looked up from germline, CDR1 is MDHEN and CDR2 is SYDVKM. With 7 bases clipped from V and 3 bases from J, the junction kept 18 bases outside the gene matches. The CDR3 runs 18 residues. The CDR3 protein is CASTVGGRDREGDTEAFF. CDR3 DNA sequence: TGTGCCAGCACTGTTGGTGGACGGGACAGGGAGGGAGACACTGAAGCTTTCTTT.

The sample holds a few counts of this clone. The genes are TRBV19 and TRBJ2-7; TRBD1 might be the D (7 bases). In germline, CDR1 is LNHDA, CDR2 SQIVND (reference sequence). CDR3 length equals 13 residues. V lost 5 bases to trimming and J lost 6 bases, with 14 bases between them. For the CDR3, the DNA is TGTGCCAGTAGTCCGCAGGGGGGCGGCGAGCAGTACTTC. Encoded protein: CASSPQGGGEQYF.

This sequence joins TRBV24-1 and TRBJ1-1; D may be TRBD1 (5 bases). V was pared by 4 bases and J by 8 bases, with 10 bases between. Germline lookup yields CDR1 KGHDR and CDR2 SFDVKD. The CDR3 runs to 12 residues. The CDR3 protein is CATSDPGGEAFF. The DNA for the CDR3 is TGTGCCACCAGTGACCCGGGGGGAGAAGCTTTCTTT.

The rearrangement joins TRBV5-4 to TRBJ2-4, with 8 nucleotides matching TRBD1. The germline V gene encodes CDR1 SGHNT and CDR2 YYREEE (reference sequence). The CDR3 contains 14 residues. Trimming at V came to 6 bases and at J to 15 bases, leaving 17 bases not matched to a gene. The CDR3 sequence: CASNQHGGTGGMYF. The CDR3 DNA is TGTGCCAGCAACCAACACGGGGGAACAGGGGGGATGTACTTC.

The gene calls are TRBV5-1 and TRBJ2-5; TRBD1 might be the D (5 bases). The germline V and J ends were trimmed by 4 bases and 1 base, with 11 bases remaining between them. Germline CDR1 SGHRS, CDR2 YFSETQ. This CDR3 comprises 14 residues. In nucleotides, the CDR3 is TGCGCCAGCAGCCCCGGACACCTCCAAGAGACCCAGTACTTC. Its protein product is CASSPGHLQETQYF.

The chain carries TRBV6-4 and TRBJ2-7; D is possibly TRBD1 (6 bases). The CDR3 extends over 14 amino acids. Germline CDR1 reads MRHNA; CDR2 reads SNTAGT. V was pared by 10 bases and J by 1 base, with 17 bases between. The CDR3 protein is CANPTGDTSYEQYF. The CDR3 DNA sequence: TGTGCCAACCCGACAGGAGATACTTCCTACGAGCAGTACTTC.

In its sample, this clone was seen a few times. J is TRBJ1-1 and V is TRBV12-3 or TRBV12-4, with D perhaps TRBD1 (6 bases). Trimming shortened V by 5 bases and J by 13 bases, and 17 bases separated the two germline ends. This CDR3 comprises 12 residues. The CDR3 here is CASSLSGERGFF. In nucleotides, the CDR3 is TGTGCCAGCAGTCTGTCAGGGGAAAGGGGTTTCTTT.

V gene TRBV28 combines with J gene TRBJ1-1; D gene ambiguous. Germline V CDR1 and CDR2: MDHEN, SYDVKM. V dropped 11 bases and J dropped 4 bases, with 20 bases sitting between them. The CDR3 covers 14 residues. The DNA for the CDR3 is TGTGCCGCGCCCGGACGAGGGATTCTCACTGAAGCTTTCTTT. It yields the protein CAAPGRGILTEAFF.

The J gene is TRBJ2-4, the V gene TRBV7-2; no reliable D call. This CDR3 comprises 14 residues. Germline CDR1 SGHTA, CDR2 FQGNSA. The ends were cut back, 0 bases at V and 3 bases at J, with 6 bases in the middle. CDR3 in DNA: TGTGCCAGCAGCTTAGCGAACAGCAAAAACATTCAGTACTTC. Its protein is CASSLANSKNIQYF.

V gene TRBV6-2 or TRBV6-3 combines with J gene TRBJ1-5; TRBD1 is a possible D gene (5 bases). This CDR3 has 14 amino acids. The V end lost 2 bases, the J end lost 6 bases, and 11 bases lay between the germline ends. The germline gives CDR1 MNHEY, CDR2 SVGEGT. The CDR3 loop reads CASSYTGPPQPQHF. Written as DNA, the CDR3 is TGTGCCAGCAGTTACACAGGACCTCCTCAGCCCCAGCATTTT.

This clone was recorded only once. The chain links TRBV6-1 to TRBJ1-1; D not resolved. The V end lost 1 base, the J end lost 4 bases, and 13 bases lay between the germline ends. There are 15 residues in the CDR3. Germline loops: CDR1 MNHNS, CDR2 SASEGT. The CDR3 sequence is CASSEGWRGGTEAFF. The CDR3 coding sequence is TGTGCCAGCAGTGAAGGGTGGCGGGGAGGCACTGAAGCTTTCTTT.

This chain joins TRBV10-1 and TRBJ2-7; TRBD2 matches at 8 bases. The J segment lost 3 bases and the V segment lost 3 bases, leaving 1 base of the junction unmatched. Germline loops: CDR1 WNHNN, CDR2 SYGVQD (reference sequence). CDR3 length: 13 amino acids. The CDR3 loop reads CASSELAVYEQYF. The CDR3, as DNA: TGCGCCAGCAGTGAACTAGCGGTCTACGAGCAGTACTTC.

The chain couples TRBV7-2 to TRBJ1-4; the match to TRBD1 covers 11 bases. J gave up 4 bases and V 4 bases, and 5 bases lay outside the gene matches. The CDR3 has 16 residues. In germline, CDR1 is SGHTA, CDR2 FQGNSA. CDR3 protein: CASSSGQGGRNEKLFF. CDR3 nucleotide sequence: TGTGCCAGCAGCTCGGGACAGGGGGGACGTAATGAAAAACTGTTTTTT.

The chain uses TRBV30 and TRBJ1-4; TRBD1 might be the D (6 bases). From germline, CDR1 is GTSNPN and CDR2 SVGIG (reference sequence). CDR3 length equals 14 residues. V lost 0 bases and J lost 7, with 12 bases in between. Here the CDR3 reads CAWSVGGRGEKLFF. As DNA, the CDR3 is TGTGCCTGGAGTGTCGGGGGGCGAGGTGAAAAACTGTTTTTT.

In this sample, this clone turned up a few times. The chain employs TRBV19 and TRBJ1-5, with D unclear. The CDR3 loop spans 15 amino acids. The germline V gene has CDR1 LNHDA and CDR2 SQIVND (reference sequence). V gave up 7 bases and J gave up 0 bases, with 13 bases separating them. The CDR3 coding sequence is TGTGCCAGTAATGGCGTGAGGAATAGCAATCAGCCCCAGCATTTT. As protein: CASNGVRNSNQPQHF.

CDR3 nucleotides: TGTGCCAGCAGCCAATCCCCGGGACAGGGCTACACTGAAGCTTTCTTT. It specifies CASSQSPGQGYTEAFF. V usage is TRBV16 and J usage is TRBJ1-1; 9 nucleotides agree with TRBD1. Germline CDR1 reads KGHSY; CDR2 reads FQNENV. Trimming cost V 0 bases and J 3 bases; bases outside gene matches: 5. This CDR3 region has 16 residues.

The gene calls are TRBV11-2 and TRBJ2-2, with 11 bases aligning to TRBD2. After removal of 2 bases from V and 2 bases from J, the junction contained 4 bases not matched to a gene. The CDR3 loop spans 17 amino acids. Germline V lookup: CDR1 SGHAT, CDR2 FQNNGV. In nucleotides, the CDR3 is TGTGCCAGCAGCTTAATAACTAGCGGGGGTAACACCGGGGAGCTGTTTTTT. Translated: CASSLITSGGNTGELFF.

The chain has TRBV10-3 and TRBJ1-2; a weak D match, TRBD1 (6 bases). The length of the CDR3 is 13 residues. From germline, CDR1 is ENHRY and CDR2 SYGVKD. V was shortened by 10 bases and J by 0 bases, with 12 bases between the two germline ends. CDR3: CATTGSTNYGYTF. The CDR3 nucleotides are TGTGCCACTACAGGGTCGACTAACTATGGCTACACCTTC.

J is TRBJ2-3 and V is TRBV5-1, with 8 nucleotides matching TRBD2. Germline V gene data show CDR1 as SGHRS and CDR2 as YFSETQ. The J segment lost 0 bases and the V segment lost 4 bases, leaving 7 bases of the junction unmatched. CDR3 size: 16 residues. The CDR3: CASSTTAGASTDTQYF. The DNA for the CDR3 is TGCGCCAGCAGCACCACAGCGGGGGCCAGCACAGATACGCAGTATTTT.

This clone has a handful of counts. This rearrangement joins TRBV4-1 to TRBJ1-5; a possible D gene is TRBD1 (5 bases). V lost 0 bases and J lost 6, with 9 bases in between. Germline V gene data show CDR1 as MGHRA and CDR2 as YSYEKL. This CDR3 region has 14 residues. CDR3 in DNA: TGCGCCAGCAGCCAAGAGGGGGGTTTTCAGCCCCAGCATTTT. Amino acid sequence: CASSQEGGFQPQHF.

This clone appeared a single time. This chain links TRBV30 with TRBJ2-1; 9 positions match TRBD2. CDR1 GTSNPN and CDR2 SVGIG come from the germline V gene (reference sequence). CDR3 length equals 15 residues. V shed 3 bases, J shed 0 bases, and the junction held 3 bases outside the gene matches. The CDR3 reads CAWSLRGGSYNEQFF. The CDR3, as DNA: TGTGCCTGGAGCCTGCGGGGGGGCTCCTACAATGAGCAGTTCTTC.

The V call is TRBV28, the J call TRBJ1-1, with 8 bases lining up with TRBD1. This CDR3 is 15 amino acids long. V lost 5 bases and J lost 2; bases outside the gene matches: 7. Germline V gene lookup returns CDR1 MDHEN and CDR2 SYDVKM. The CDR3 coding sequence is TGTGCCAGCAGTAAATCCGGGACAGGAAACACTGAAGCTTTCTTT. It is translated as CASSKSGTGNTEAFF.

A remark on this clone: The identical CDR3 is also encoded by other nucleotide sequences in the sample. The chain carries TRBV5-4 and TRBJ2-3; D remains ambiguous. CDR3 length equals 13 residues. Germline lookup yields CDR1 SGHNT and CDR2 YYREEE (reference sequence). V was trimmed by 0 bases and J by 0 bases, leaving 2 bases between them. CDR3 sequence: CASSLASTDTQYF. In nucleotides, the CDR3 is TGTGCCAGCAGCTTGGCTAGCACAGATACGCAGTATTTT.